A selection of T cell receptor beta chains follows, all from one sample in a study of response to subunit inactivated influenza vaccine. TCRdb processed the RT-PCR reads anew with MiXCR; each CDR3 protein has one entry. The table shows 610,000 or so distinct CDR3 sequences, with around 15% occurring only once. Specimen: PBMCs from blood, collected 11 to 12 days after vaccination. The receptors shown here come from a man aged 45 to 65 who received an inactivated influenza vaccine. CDR3s include the opening cysteine and the closing phenylalanine or tryptophan. Each record gives: clone size, V gene, D gene, J gene, CDR3 DNA, CDR3 protein. D genes are given only for firm matches. Clone size is shown for a subset of rows, as once, few, many or a class of expanded clone.

>few|TRBV7-2|NA|TRBJ2-3
TGTGCCAGCAGCTTAGTGACCTTAGATACGCAGTATTTT
CASSLVTLDTQYF
>few|TRBV25-1|NA|TRBJ2-2
TGTGCCAGCAGTGAAATCGGGTTTACCGGGGAGCTGTTTTTT
CASSEIGFTGELFF
>NA|TRBV4-2|TRBD1|TRBJ1-4
TGTGCCAGCAGCCAAGGTGACAGGGATGAAAAACTGTTTTTT
CASSQGDRDEKLFF
>NA|TRBV24-1|TRBD2|TRBJ2-2
TGTGCCACCAGTGATTCCGGACTAGCGGGAGGGAACGGGGAGCTGTTTTTT
CATSDSGLAGGNGELFF
>few|TRBV5-1|NA|TRBJ2-3
TGCGCCAGCAGCTTGGCCTGGACAGCCACTAGCACAGATACGCAGTATTTT
CASSLAWTATSTDTQYF
>few|TRBV3-1|TRBD1|TRBJ2-5
TGTGCCAGCAGCCCTCGTCATGACAGGGCTGAGACCCAGTACTTC
CASSPRHDRAETQYF
>few|TRBV20-1|NA|TRBJ1-5
TGCAGTGCTAGAGTCGGGGGCACAAATCAGCCCCAGCATTTT
CSARVGGTNQPQHF
>NA|TRBV10-2|NA|TRBJ1-3
TGCGCCAGCAGTATCACAGGATCTGGAAACACCATATATTTT
CASSITGSGNTIYF
>many|TRBV6-5|NA|TRBJ2-2
TGTGCCAGCAGTAGGGAGACCGGGGAGCTGTTTTTT
CASSRETGELFF
>many|TRBV7-9|NA|TRBJ2-3
TGTGCCAGCAGCTTAGATTACGGGAGAGAGACGCAGTATTTT
CASSLDYGRETQYF
>few|TRBV9|NA|TRBJ2-1
TGTGCCAGCAGCGCCATAGCGGAGTCCTACAATGAGCAGTTCTTC
CASSAIAESYNEQFF
>few|TRBV24-1|NA|TRBJ2-1
TGTGCCACCAGTGATCACGGGGGAACAGTTAACAATGAGCAGTTCTTC
CATSDHGGTVNNEQFF
>many|TRBV5-1|NA|TRBJ2-1
TGCGCCAGCAGATCTAGCGTGAGCTCCTACAATGAGCAGTTCTTC
CASRSSVSSYNEQFF
>few|TRBV7-6|TRBD1|TRBJ2-7
TGTGCCAGCAGCTTAGCGACAGGGGGTGACGAGCAGTACTTC
CASSLATGGDEQYF
>NA|TRBV5-1|TRBD2|TRBJ2-3
TGCGCCAGCAGCTTGGTACTAGCGGGAAGCACAGATACGCAGTATTTT
CASSLVLAGSTDTQYF
>NA|TRBV7-2|TRBD2|TRBJ2-7
TGTGCCAGCAGCTTATTTTCTAGCGGGGTAAATGAGCAGTACTTC
CASSLFSSGVNEQYF
>NA|TRBV6-2/TRBV6-3|NA|TRBJ1-5
TGTGCCAGCAGCCCTTTAGGAAGGGCGAGGGCCCAGCATTTT
CASSPLGRARAQHF
>many|TRBV5-1|TRBD2|TRBJ2-7
TGCGCCAGCAGCCCAAAAGCGGGGACTGCCTACGAGCAGTACTTC
CASSPKAGTAYEQYF
>few|TRBV20-1|TRBD1|TRBJ2-7
TGCAGTGCTAGAGTTCCCCGAGAGGACAGGGAACGGTACGAGCAGTACTTC
CSARVPREDRERYEQYF
>NA|TRBV24-1|NA|TRBJ2-1
TGTGCCACCAGTGATTTGGCCGGGACATCCTCCTACAATGAGCAGTTCTTC
CATSDLAGTSSYNEQFF
>few|TRBV7-9|NA|TRBJ2-5
TGTGCCAGCAGCATCGGCTTTGAAGAGACCCAGTACTTC
CASSIGFEETQYF
>few|TRBV19|TRBD1|TRBJ2-1
TGTGCCAGTAACACAGGGGCTGGGAGATGGGAGCAGTTCTTC
CASNTGAGRWEQFF
>few|TRBV3-1|NA|TRBJ1-2
TGTGCCAGCAGCGAAGGGGGGACATCGACTCACTATGGCTACACCTTC
CASSEGGTSTHYGYTF
>few|TRBV27|NA|TRBJ2-3
TGTGCCAGCAGGCGGGACCGCCGCACAGATACGCAGTATTTT
CASRRDRRTDTQYF
>few|TRBV15|NA|TRBJ1-5
TGTGCCACCAGCAGAGATGGTTATGCGACAGTCAATCAGCCCCAGCATTTT
CATSRDGYATVNQPQHF
>NA|TRBV25-1|NA|TRBJ1-1
TGTGCCAGCAGTGAAGCAGGGTTTCTCGGCACTGAAGCTTTCTTT
CASSEAGFLGTEAFF
>NA|TRBV7-9|TRBD1|TRBJ2-1
TGTGCCAGCAGCCCTGACAGGGGCTGGAATGAGCAGTTCTTC
CASSPDRGWNEQFF
>NA|TRBV5-1|NA|TRBJ1-4
TGCGCCAGCAGCTTCCAGGGGTCGGAGGGTGAAAAACTGTTTTTT
CASSFQGSEGEKLFF
>NA|TRBV28|TRBD1|TRBJ2-2
TGTGCCAGCAGTTTATCAGGGGGAGATACCGGGGAGCTGTTTTTT
CASSLSGGDTGELFF
>many|TRBV11-2|NA|TRBJ2-1
TGTGCCAGCAGCTTAGGACTGAATGAGCAGTTCTTC
CASSLGLNEQFF
>NA|TRBV18|NA|TRBJ2-5
TGTGCCAGCTCACCGTCCCAGGGGTTTTGGGGCCAAGAGACCCAGTACTTC
CASSPSQGFWGQETQYF
>NA|TRBV30|TRBD1|TRBJ2-1
TGTGCCTGGACTGACAGGGTATCCTACAATGAGCAGTTCTTC
CAWTDRVSYNEQFF
>many|TRBV12-3/TRBV12-4|NA|TRBJ1-5
TGTGCCAGCACCCTTGGGGGCAATCAGCCCCAGCATTTT
CASTLGGNQPQHF
>NA|TRBV7-9|TRBD1|TRBJ2-7
TGTGCCAGTAAGGGACAGAGCTCCTACGAGCAGTACTTC
CASKGQSSYEQYF
>NA|TRBV29-1|TRBD1|TRBJ2-5
TGCAGCGTTGGGCTACAGGGGGCGGAAAAGACCCAGTACTTC
CSVGLQGAEKTQYF
>NA|TRBV7-9|NA|TRBJ1-6
TGTGCCAGCAGCATAGGGTCCAATAATTCACCCCTCCACTTT
CASSIGSNNSPLHF
>few|TRBV11-1|TRBD1|TRBJ2-6
TGTGCCAGCAGCTTAAGGGACAGGATTAGCTCTGGGGCCAACGTCCTGACTTTC
CASSLRDRISSGANVLTF
>NA|TRBV20-1|TRBD2|TRBJ2-3
TGCAGTGCTAGGTTCCGGGGGGGCCTGGGCACAGATACGCAGTATTTT
CSARFRGGLGTDTQYF
>few|TRBV4-1|NA|TRBJ2-7
TGCGCCAGCAGCCAAGTTCGCTGGGTATACGAGCAGTACTTC
CASSQVRWVYEQYF
>NA|TRBV7-3|TRBD2|TRBJ2-1
TGTGCCAGCACCTTACTAGCGGGAGTTGAATATGAGCAGTTCTTC
CASTLLAGVEYEQFF
>NA|TRBV5-1|NA|TRBJ2-7
TGCGCCAGCAGCCCAGGCAACTCCTACGAGCAGTACTTC
CASSPGNSYEQYF
>NA|TRBV5-1|TRBD2|TRBJ2-1
TGCGCCAGCAGCCGAATGATAGCGGGAGGAGGCAATGAGCAGTTCTTC
CASSRMIAGGGNEQFF
>few|TRBV3-1|TRBD1|TRBJ1-6
TGTGCCAGCAGCCAAGATCGGACAGGCGGTAATTCACCCCTCCACTTT
CASSQDRTGGNSPLHF
>few|TRBV5-1|TRBD1|TRBJ1-1
TGCGCCAGCAGCTTGGAGGGACAGATGAACACTGAAGCTTTCTTT
CASSLEGQMNTEAFF
>NA|TRBV9|NA|TRBJ1-3
TGTGCCAGCAGCGTAGCGCCGGACATCGGAAACACCATATATTTT
CASSVAPDIGNTIYF
>many|TRBV4-1|TRBD1|TRBJ2-1
TGCGCCAGCAGCAAAGACAGGGTTTTCTACAATGAGCAGTTCTTC
CASSKDRVFYNEQFF
>NA|TRBV3-1|NA|TRBJ2-5
TGTGCCAGCAGCCCTTCCCGCCCGCAGGGTTGGATAGAGACCCAGTACTTC
CASSPSRPQGWIETQYF